The following is a TCR beta chain sequence with its context. Its antigen is currently not known. The sample holds no much larger clone one base away, and base qualities are not on file. Its CDR3 holds 15 amino acids, cysteine through phenylalanine. Just the 45-base CDR3 DNA is kept, in frame starting at base 1. Compared with germline, V lacks 5 bases and J lacks 4 bases; bases without a gene match: 8. Looking up the germline V gene yields CDR1 MNHEY and CDR2 SVGAGI. TCRbeta CDR3 regions were amplified from genomic DNA using the immunoSEQ Assay, a bias-controlled multiplex PCR. As for the original processing: Within the assay, amplification of reference gene primers was used to estimate how many nucleated cells each sample contained. To quantify the absolute abundance of each unique TCRbeta CDR3 rearrangement, sequence reads were collapsed and filtered. For each sample, productive Simpson clonality was calculated as the square root of Simpson's diversity index over productive rearrangements. TCRdb stores this immuneACCESS table with in-frame sequences only. Part of the clones is absent; in the studies checked, under half of the shortfall reflects unresolved V genes, and no reason is known for the rest. V, J and clone size derive from that table, while D and trimming were established from the DNA sequence. This sample lists roughly 300,000 clones; just under 90% were detected once. About 2% of the sample is held by the ten biggest clonotypes.

The data derive from a study of blood T cell repertoires in COVID-19 (dated by TCRdb to the early 2020s). For the study in its entirety: Collaborator samples came from the United States, Italy and Spain and covered acute and convalescent phases of COVID-19. Sample metadata almost always included a de-identified subject ID, COVID-19 status, age in years and sex. Samples were obtained from the ongoing ImmuneRACE study (first 160 participants) and from 1,254 subjects provided by 6 global collaborators. The dataset comprised deeply sampled blood TCRbeta repertoires from subjects exposed to, actively infected with, or recovered from COVID-19. The repertoires were made available in a free public database intended to serve as a resource for research on the immune response to SARS-CoV-2. The material from the prospective study consisted of cDNA or gDNA derived from T cells, B-cell-depleted T cells, or PBMCs. Where HLA class I and class II types were available, the types were taken from metadata supplied by the sample provider, not from assay-based typing. Broad study findings and their caveats: The quantity of clinical and demographic metadata differed by source and by participant and was supplied without curation.

One collaborating source in Seattle enrolled patients while the patients were actively infected and followed the patients over time throughout the course of disease. Collaborating institutions collected whole blood in K2EDTA tubes following their own protocols. Collaborator samples were shipped for TCRbeta analysis as frozen whole blood, isolated PBMCs, or DNA extracted from either sample type. The sequenced sample was peripheral blood. Recombination linked TRBV6-5 to TRBJ2-5; 9 central nucleotides agree with TRBD2. The source of this sequence is a woman aged 25 to 39 with COVID-19, enrolled during active disease. The nucleotide sequence reads TGTGCCAGCAGTCCGATAGCGGGGGTGGGAGAGACCCAGTACTTC. This translates into CASSPIAGVGETQYF.